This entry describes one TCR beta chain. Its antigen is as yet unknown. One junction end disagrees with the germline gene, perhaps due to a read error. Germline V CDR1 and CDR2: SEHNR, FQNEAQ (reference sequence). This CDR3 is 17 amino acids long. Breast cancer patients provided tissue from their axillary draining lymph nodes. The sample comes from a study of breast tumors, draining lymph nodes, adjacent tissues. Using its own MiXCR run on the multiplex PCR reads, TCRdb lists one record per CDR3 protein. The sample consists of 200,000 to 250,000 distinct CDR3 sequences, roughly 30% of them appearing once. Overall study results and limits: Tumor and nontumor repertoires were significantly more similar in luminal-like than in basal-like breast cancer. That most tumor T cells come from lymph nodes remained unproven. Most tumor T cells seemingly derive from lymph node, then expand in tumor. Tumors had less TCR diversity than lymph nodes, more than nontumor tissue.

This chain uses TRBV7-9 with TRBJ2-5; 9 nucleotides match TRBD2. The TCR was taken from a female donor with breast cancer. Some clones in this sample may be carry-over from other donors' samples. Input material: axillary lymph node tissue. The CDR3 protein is CACSLGRLAGTQETQYF. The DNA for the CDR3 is TGTGCCTGCAGCTTGGGCCGGCTAGCGGGGACACAAGAGACCCAGTACTTC.